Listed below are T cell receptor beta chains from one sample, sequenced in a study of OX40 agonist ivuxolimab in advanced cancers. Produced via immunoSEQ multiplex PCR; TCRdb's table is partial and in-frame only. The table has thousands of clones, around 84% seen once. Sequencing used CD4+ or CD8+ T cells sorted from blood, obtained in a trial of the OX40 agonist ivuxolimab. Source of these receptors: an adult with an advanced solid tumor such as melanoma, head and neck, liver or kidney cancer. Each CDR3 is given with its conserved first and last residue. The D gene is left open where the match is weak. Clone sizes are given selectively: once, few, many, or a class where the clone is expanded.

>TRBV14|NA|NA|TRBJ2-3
CASSQVYLTDTQYF
TGTGCCAGCAGCCAAGTCTATCTCACAGATACGCAGTATTTT
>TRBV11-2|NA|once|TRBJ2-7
CASSFGPREQYF
TGTGCCAGCAGCTTCGGTCCGAGGGAGCAGTACTTC
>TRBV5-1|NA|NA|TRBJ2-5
CASSSTGGLRETQYF
TGCGCCAGCTCTTCGACTGGGGGGCTTAGGGAGACCCAGTACTTC
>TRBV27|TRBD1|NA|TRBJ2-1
CASRNRDRGLPGEQFF
TGTGCCAGCAGGAACCGGGACAGGGGCCTCCCGGGTGAGCAGTTCTTC
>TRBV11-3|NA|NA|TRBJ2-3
CASSLGQFSTDTQYF
TGTGCCAGCAGCTTAGGACAGTTTAGCACAGATACGCAGTATTTT
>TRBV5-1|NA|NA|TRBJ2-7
CASSLGRTIYEQYF
TGCGCCAGCAGCTTGGGGCGTACGATATACGAGCAGTACTTC
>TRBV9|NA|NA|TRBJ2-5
CASSSPGTQETQYF
TGTGCCAGCAGCTCCCCCGGGACGCAAGAGACCCAGTACTTC
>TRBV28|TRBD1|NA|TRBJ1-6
CASSSPGTGVNSPLHF
TGTGCCAGCAGTTCGCCCGGGACAGGGGTAAATTCACCCCTCCACTTT
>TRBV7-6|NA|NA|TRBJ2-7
CASSLCFLGPYEQYF
TGTGCCAGCAGCTTATGTTTTCTGGGACCCTACGAGCAGTACTTC
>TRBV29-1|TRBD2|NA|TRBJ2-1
CSVQLAGRQFF
TGCAGCGTTCAACTAGCGGGGCGTCAGTTCTTC
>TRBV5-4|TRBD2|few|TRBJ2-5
CASSLEVAGYQETQYF
TGTGCCAGCAGCTTGGAGGTAGCGGGGTACCAAGAGACCCAGTACTTC
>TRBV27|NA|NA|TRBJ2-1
CASSSPRGSYNEQFF
TGTGCCAGCAGTTCTCCCCGGGGCTCCTACAATGAGCAGTTCTTC
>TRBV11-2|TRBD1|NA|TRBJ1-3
CASSLDQQGNSGNTIYF
TGTGCCAGCAGCTTAGATCAACAGGGGAACTCTGGAAACACCATATATTTT
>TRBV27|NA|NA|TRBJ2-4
CASSYTDGRDIQYF
TGTGCCAGCAGTTATACGGACGGCAGAGACATTCAGTACTTC
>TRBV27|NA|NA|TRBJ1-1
CASSLRGGGRTEAFF
TGTGCCAGCAGTTTAAGAGGTGGCGGGCGCACTGAAGCTTTCTTT
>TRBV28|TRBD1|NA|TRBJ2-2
CASSLPVDRENTGELFF
TGTGCCAGCAGTTTACCCGTGGACAGGGAGAACACCGGGGAGCTGTTTTTT
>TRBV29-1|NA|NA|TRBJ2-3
CSVETGSWGASTDTQYF
TGCAGCGTTGAAACGGGGTCATGGGGTGCTAGCACAGATACGCAGTATTTT
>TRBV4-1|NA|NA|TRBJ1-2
CASSQDPVGEASF
TGCGCCAGCAGCCAAGATCCCGTCGGAGAGGCGTCCTTC
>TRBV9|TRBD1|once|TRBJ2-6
CASSNRDSPYSGANVLTF
TGTGCCAGCAGCAACCGGGACAGCCCTTACTCTGGGGCCAACGTCCTGACTTTC
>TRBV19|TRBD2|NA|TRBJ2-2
CASSTPGVAGGLDTGELFF
TGTGCCAGTAGTACCCCGGGGGTAGCGGGAGGGCTCGACACCGGGGAGCTGTTTTTT
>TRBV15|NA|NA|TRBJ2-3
CATSIRGLGDTQYF
TGTGCCACCAGCATCAGGGGTCTAGGAGATACGCAGTATTTT
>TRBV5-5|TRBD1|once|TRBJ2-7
CASSLGTGREQYF
TGTGCCAGCAGCTTGGGGACAGGACGCGAGCAGTACTTC
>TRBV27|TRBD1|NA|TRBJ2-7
CASSLDRSGEQYF
TGTGCCAGCAGTTTGGACAGGTCAGGGGAGCAGTACTTC
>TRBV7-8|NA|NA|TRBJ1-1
CASSPDVSNTEAFF
TGTGCCAGCAGCCCAGATGTGAGCAACACTGAAGCTTTCTTT
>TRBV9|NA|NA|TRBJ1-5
CASSVGPSNQPQHF
TGTGCCAGCAGCGTAGGGCCGTCAAATCAGCCCCAGCATTTT
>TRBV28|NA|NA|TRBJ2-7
CASSPHQRAYEQYF
TGTGCCAGCAGTCCCCACCAAAGGGCCTACGAGCAGTACTTC
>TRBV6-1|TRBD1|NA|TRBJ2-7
CASSEDRGVNEQYF
TGTGCCAGCAGTGAGGACAGGGGGGTCAACGAGCAGTACTTC
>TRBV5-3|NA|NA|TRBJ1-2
CASSPLEQAVYGYTF
TGTGCCAGCAGCCCTCTCGAACAGGCCGTTTATGGCTACACCTTC
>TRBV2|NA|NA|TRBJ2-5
CASPQEGRRQETQYF
TGTGCCAGCCCTCAGGAGGGGAGAAGGCAAGAGACCCAGTACTTC
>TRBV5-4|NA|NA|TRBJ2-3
CASSEPGLQSTDTQYF
TGTGCCAGCAGCGAACCGGGACTCCAAAGCACAGATACGCAGTATTTT
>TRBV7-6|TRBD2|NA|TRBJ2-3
CASSSSGLAASTDTQYF
TGTGCCAGCAGTTCCTCGGGACTAGCAGCGAGCACAGATACGCAGTATTTT
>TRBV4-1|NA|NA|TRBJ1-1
CASSQVQGLGTEAFF
TGCGCCAGCAGCCAAGTTCAGGGTTTGGGCACTGAAGCTTTCTTT
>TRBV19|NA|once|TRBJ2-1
CASSPDYASGSYNEQFF
TGTGCCAGTAGTCCGGACTATGCTTCGGGCTCCTACAATGAGCAGTTCTTC
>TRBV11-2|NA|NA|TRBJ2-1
CASSPSIGGSSYNEQFF
TGTGCCAGCAGCCCGAGCATAGGGGGTAGCTCCTACAATGAGCAGTTCTTC
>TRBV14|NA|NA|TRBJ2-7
CASSLRRGPGEQYF
TGTGCCAGCAGTCTTAGAAGGGGTCCGGGCGAGCAGTACTTC
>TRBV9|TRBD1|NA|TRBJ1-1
CASSATGQRDTEAFF
TGTGCCAGCAGCGCGACGGGACAGAGGGACACTGAAGCTTTCTTT
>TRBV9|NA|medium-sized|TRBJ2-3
CASSDPAFTDTQYF
TGTGCCAGCAGTGACCCGGCGTTCACAGATACGCAGTATTTT
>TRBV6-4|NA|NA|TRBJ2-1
CASTPTHLSYNEQFF
TGTGCCAGCACTCCGACTCACCTCTCCTACAATGAGCAGTTCTTC
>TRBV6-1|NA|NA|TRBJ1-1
CASSEADKGGTEAFF
TGTGCCAGCAGTGAAGCGGACAAGGGGGGCACTGAAGCTTTCTTT